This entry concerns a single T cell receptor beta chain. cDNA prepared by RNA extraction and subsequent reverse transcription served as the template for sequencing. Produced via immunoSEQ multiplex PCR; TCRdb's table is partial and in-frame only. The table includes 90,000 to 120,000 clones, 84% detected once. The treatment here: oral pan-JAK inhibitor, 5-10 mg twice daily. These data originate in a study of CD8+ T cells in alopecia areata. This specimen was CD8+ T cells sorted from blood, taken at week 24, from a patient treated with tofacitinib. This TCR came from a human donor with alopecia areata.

In DNA, the CDR3 is TGTGCCAGCAGCTGGGGGGGAGGGGCAGATACGCAGTATTTT. It yields the protein CASSWGGGADTQYF. The chain joins TRBV6-6 to TRBJ2-3; 7 positions agree with TRBD2. This CDR3 has 14 amino acids. CDR1 is MNHNY, CDR2 SVGAGI, per germline (reference sequence). Unmatched junction bases numbered 7, after V lost 6 bases and J lost 4 bases.